This TCR beta chain comes out of a study of neurological immune-mediated disorders. Study conclusions and caveats: The greatest TCR clonal expansion appeared in HTLV-1-associated myelopathy and the smallest, falling below healthy controls, in multiple sclerosis.

cDNA synthesis was performed by 5'RACE with 10-nucleotide random UMIs. MiXCR was run by TCRdb on the 5' RACE reads, yielding one entry per CDR3 protein. The sample has about 59,000 distinct CDR3 sequences, roughly 12% seen once. This clonotype was counted at least ten times. The target antigen is unknown. The source is a woman aged 60-75 years with HTLV-1-associated myelopathy (HAM/TSP). Sequencing was performed on PBMCs.

The chain's CDR3 is CSAPRAGVDTGELFF. The CDR3 nucleotides are TGCAGTGCTCCCCGGGCGGGAGTTGACACCGGGGAGCTGTTTTTT. The chain couples TRBV20-1 to TRBJ2-2; 7 positions agree with TRBD2. Germline V CDR1 and CDR2: DFQATT, SNEGSKA (reference sequence). With 5 bases clipped from V and 3 bases from J, the junction kept 9 bases outside the gene matches. The CDR3 is 15 residues long.